This TCR beta chain was identified during a study of graft-versus-host responses after intestinal transplantation (dated by TCRdb to 2020 to 2022). Describing the broader study: The transplants that recipients got were multivisceral, liver-intestinal, or isolated intestinal. All recipients received anti-thymocyte globulin induction followed by maintenance tacrolimus and steroids for roughly 3 years. After intestinal transplantation, graft-versus-host and host-versus-graft alloreactive T cell clones in the graft, circulation and bone marrow were tracked using bulk TCR-beta CDR3 sequencing. Alloreactive clones were identified by sequencing pre-transplant mixed lymphocyte reaction products and comparing these products with unstimulated pre-transplant donor and recipient T cells. Of the roughly 25 intestinal transplant recipients enrolled in the cohort, one of whom was a retransplant, a few patients without pretransplant specimens were excluded. A peak of at least 4% donor T cells among recipient peripheral blood mononuclear cells was the definition used for donor T cell macrochimerism. Rather than going through the commercial service, samples from a few later patients were sequenced in-house on an Illumina MiSeq and processed with MiXCR. Broad study findings and their caveats: The conclusions were limited by the relatively low number and heterogeneity of the intestinal transplant patients. Patients with donor T cell macrochimerism had high GvH to HvG T cell clonal ratios in their allografts. GvH clones were found in recipient bone marrow, and some of the GvH clones appeared earlier in ileal mucosa or blood, which is consistent with an intestinal mucosal origin. Early after transplant, declines in HvG clones were associated with peak levels of circulating GvH clones.

The label giving this sample's time point can be read as: cells obtained before transplantation from donor or recipient. CD3+CD4+ and CD3+CD8+ populations were FACS-sorted from unstimulated pre-transplant donor and recipient cells taken from spleen or lymph nodes. The protocol used for the library was the immunoSEQ multiplex PCR assay. For most patients, genomic DNA was isolated with the Qiagen DNeasy Blood and Tissue Kit and sent frozen to Adaptive Biotechnologies for TCR sequencing. For most patients, genomic DNA was subjected to high-throughput TCR-beta CDR3 sequencing by Adaptive Biotechnologies. As for how the authors treated the data: TCR sequencing data were retrieved from Adaptive's ImmunoSEQ software for 15 to 20 patients, whereas a few other patients were processed with MiXCR and VDJtools. To correct CD4 versus CD8 sorting errors, sequences present in both subsets at a frequency ratio below 5:1 were removed. CDR3 nucleotide sequences shared between donor and recipient were removed because their origin could not be assigned. At least 2-fold expansion over unstimulated cells and a minimum CFSE-low frequency of 0.002% (template counts) or 0.001% (read counts) were required for clones to be classified as alloreactive. Clones were considered mappable if detected in sequenced pre-transplant spleen, lymph node, or MLR CFSE-low populations of the donor or recipient. The cumulative frequency of alloreactive clones was calculated as a percentage of all sequences, weighted by copy number. TCRdb took this table from immuneACCESS and kept in-frame rearrangements with V and J called. Such tables lack part of the clones; where checked against another copy, unresolved V genes explain under half of the gap, and the rest is unexplained. V and J calls plus clone size are reproduced from that table; the DNA served to infer D and trimming. The sample table lists about 97,000 clones, roughly 90% of them with a count of one. The ten largest make up 0.069% of the sample.

V is shortened by 2 bases, J by 3 bases, and the region joining them spans 12 bases. The cysteine opens and the phenylalanine closes a CDR3 of 14 amino acids. Kept here is only the CDR3 DNA, which spans 42 bases and is read in frame from base 1. For CDR1 and CDR2, the germline V gene lists SGHDT and YYEEEE. A word on this clone: This receptor's antigen is unknown. Base qualities are not provided; no much larger clone lies one nucleotide away.

The V gene is TRBV5-6 and the J gene is TRBJ2-7; the D gene is possibly TRBD1, with 5 bases matching. This TCR was sampled from a human donor who was the organ donor for an intestinal transplant. Sequences were derived from unstimulated CD8+ T cells sorted from spleen or lymph node cells, sampled before transplant. The sequenced DNA is TGTGCCAGCAGCTTTTGGGCAGGGAACTACGAGCAGTACTTC. It specifies CASSFWAGNYEQYF.